This TCR beta chain was retrieved from a study of cytomegalovirus exposure and HLA in healthy donors. The PCR was carried out with 60 Vbeta primers and 13 Jbeta primers. The protocol was immunoSEQ multiplex PCR, while the TCRdb copy is restricted to in-frame clones and leaves out a portion. In the table there are over 110,000 clones, approximately 80% of which are singletons. The CDR3 length is 11 residues. Germline V gives CDR1 SQVTM, CDR2 ANQGSEA. After removal of 7 bases from V and 10 bases from J, the junction contained 8 bases not matched to a gene. J is TRBJ1-1 and V is TRBV29-1; 8 nucleotides match TRBD1. The clonotype comes from a woman aged 50 to 60 in good health and CMV-seropositive. The sample was PBMCs. Written as DNA, the CDR3 is TGCAGCGGGATACTAGGACAGGGAGCTTTCTTT. Translating gives CSGILGQGAFF. Supplemented by reference TRBV29-1 and TRBJ1-1, the full variable domain reads SAVISQKPSRDICQRGTSLTIQCQVDSQVTMMFWYRQQPGQSLTLIATANQGSEATYESGFVIDKFPISRPNLTFSTLTVSNMSPEDSSIYLCSGILGQGAFFGQGTRLTVV.